This T cell receptor (beta chain) stems from a study of shared clonotypes between healthy human individuals. Naive CD4+ cells were CD45RA-selected; the remaining cells were memory. In regard to this clone: Its target is not known.

The length of the CDR3 is 14 residues. From germline, CDR1 is SNHLY and CDR2 FYNNEI. V shed 6 bases and J shed 1 base, with 9 bases lying between them. The genomic DNA of each subset was split evenly across several immunoSEQ plates. The assay was immunoSEQ multiplex PCR, and TCRdb's table has in-frame clones only and misses some. This sample has over a million clones, with around 76% found just once. Findings of the study overall: All-four-donor shared clonotypes had higher generation probabilities than non-shared clonotypes did. Memory subsets generally showed lower estimated richness than naive subsets.

The genes are TRBV2 and TRBJ1-4; TRBD1 is a possible D gene (5 bases). The TCR was taken from a man in his late teens or twenties in good health. Sample: memory CD4+ T cells sorted from blood. Stated subset: CD45RA-negative fraction. The CDR3 sequence: CASRAGLTNEKLFF. Here the CDR3 DNA reads TGTGCCAGCAGGGCAGGGTTAACTAATGAAAAACTGTTTTTT.